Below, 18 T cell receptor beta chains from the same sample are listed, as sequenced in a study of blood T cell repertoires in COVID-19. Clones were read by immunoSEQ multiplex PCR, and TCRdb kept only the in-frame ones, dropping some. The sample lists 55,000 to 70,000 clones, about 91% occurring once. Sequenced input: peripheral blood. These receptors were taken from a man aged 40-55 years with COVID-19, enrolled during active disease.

Here the CDR3 reads CATRLHEQGWTF. Here the CDR3 DNA reads TGTGCCACCAGACTACACGAACAGGGGTGGACCTTC. The V and J genes are TRBV6-5 and TRBJ1-2; 7 bases agree with TRBD1. The ends lost 10 bases at V and 14 bases at J; junction bases unmatched: 16. CDR3 length: 12 amino acids. Germline-derived CDR1 and CDR2 are MNHEY and SVGAGI.

Written as DNA, the CDR3 is TGTGCCAGTAGTATAGTGCCGGGGAACTATGGCTACACCTTC. Translating gives CASSIVPGNYGYTF. The V call is TRBV19, the J call TRBJ1-2; the D is unclear. Germline assignment: CDR1 LNHDA and CDR2 SQIVND (reference sequence). Between the trimmed V and J ends, which lost 1 base and 2 bases, there was a span of 8 bases. The CDR3 has 14 residues.

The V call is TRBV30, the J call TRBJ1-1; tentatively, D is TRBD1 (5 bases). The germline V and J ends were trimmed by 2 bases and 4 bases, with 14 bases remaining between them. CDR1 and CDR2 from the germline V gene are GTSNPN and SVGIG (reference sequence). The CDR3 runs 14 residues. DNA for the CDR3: TGTGCCTGGAGTCCGGGGGTGGGGACCACTGAAGCTTTCTTT. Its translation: CAWSPGVGTTEAFF.

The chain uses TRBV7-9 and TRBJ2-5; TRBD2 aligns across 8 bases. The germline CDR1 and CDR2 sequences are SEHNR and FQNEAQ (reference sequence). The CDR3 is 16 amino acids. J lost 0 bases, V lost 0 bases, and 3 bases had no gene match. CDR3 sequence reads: CASSLATGGYQETQYF. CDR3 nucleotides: TGTGCCAGCAGCTTAGCGACGGGGGGGTACCAAGAGACCCAGTACTTC.

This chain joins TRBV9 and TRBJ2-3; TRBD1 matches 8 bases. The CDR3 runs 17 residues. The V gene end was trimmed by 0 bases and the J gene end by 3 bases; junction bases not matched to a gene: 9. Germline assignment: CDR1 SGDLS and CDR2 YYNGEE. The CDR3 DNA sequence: TGTGCCAGCAGCGTAGCTCCACAGGGGGTTGGAACAGATACGCAGTATTTT. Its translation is CASSVAPQGVGTDTQYF.

The chain's CDR3 is CSVLSGGNTGELFF. DNA of the CDR3: TGCAGCGTACTTAGCGGGGGGAACACCGGGGAGCTGTTTTTT. V usage is TRBV29-1 and J usage is TRBJ2-2, with 9 bases identical to TRBD2. The CDR3 has 14 amino acids. Germline CDR1 SQVTM, CDR2 ANQGSEA. The V and J ends lost 6 bases and 1 base, in that order; junction bases with no gene match: 3.

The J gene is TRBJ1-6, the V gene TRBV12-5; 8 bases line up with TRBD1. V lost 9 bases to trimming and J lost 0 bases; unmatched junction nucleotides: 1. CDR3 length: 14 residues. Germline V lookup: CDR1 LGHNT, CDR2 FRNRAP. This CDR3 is CARDRVSYNSPLHF. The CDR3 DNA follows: TGTGCTAGGGACAGGGTCTCCTATAATTCACCCCTCCACTTT.

CDR3 region: CASSNGRGRTEAFF. The CDR3, as DNA: TGTGCCAGTAGTAACGGCAGGGGCCGAACTGAAGCTTTCTTT. The J gene is TRBJ1-1, the V gene TRBV19; tentatively, D is TRBD1 (6 bases). From germline, CDR1 is LNHDA and CDR2 SQIVND (reference sequence). The V end was cut by 4 bases, the J end by 5 bases, with 14 bases between. The CDR3 loop spans 14 amino acids.

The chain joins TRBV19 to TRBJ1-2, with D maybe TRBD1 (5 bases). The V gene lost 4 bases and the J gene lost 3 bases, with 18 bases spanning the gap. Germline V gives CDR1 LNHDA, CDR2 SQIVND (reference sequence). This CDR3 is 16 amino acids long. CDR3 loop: CASSTSTAKGDYGYTF. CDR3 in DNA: TGTGCCAGTAGTACCTCGACAGCGAAAGGGGACTATGGCTACACCTTC.

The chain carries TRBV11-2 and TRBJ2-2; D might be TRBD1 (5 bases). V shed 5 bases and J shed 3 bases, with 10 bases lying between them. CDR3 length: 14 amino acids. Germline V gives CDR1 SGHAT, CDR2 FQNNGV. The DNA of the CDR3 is TGTGCCAGCAGCCCTGACAGATACACCGGGGAGCTGTTTTTT. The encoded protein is CASSPDRYTGELFF.

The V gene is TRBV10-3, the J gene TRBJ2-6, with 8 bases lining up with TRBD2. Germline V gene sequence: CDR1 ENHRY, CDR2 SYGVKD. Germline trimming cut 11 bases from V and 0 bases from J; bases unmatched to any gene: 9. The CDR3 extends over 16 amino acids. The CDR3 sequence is CASRGGPSSGANVLTF. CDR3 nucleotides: TGTGCCTCTCGGGGGGGGCCCAGCTCTGGGGCCAACGTCCTGACTTTC.

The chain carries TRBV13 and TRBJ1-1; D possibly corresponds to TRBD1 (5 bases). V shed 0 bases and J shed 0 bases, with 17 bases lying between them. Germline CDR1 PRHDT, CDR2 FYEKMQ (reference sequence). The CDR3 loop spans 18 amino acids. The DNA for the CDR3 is TGTGCCAGCAGCTTAGGCAGAGTGGGGTGGGGGGTGAACACTGAAGCTTTCTTT. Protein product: CASSLGRVGWGVNTEAFF.

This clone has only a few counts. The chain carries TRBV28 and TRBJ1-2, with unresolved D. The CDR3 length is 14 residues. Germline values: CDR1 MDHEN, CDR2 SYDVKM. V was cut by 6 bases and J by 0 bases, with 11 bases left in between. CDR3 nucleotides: TGTGCCAGCAGCCCCCCGGGTTCTAACTATGGCTACACCTTC. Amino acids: CASSPPGSNYGYTF.

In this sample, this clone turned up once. CDR3 sequence: CASSISDYGYTF. Here the CDR3 DNA reads TGTGCCAGTAGTATTTCAGACTATGGCTACACCTTC. The J gene is TRBJ1-2, the V gene TRBV19; D uncertain. The CDR3 contains 12 residues. The V gene lost 3 bases and the J gene lost 3 bases, with 5 bases spanning the gap. Germline values: CDR1 LNHDA, CDR2 SQIVND (reference sequence).

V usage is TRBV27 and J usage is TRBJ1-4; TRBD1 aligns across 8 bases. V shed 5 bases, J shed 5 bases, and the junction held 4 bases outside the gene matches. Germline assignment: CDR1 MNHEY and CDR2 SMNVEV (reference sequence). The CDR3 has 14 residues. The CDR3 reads CASSPNRGNEKLFF. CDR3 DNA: TGTGCCAGCAGTCCAAACAGGGGGAATGAAAAACTGTTTTTT. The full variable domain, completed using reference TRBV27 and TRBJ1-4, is EAQVTQNPRYLITVTGKKLTVTCSQNMNHEYMSWYRQDPGLGLRQIYYSMNVEVTDKGDVPEGYKVSRKEKRNFPLILESPSPNQTSLYFCASSPNRGNEKLFFGSGTQLSVL.

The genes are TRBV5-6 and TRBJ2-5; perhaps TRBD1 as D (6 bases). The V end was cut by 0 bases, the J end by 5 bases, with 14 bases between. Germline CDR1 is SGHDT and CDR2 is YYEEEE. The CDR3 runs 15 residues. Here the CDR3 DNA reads TGTGCCAGCAGCTTGGTGGGGGCGGTCCGGGAGACCCAGTACTTC. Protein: CASSLVGAVRETQYF.

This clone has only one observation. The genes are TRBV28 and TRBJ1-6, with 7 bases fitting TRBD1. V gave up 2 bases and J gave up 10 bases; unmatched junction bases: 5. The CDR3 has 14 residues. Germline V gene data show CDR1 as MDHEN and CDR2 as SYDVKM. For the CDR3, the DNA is TGTGCCAGCAGTTTAAGGGGGCGGAGGTCACCCCTCCACTTT. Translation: CASSLRGRRSPLHF. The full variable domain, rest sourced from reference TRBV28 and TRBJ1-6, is DVKVTQSSRYLVKRTGEKVFLECVQDMDHENMFWYRQDPGLGLRLIYFSYDVKMKEKGDIPEGYSVSREKKERFSLILESASTNQTSMYLCASSLRGRRSPLHFGNGTRLTVT.

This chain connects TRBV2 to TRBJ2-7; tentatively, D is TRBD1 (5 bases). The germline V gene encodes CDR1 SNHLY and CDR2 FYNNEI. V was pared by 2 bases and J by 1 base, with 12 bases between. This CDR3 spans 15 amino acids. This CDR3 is CASSEQSGISYEQYF. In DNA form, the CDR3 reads TGTGCCAGCAGTGAACAGTCAGGGATTTCCTACGAGCAGTACTTC. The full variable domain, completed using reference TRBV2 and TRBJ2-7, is EPEVTQTPSHQVTQMGQEVILRCVPISNHLYFYWYRQILGQKVEFLVSFYNNEISEKSEIFDDQFSVERPDGSNFTLKIRSTKLEDSAMYFCASSEQSGISYEQYFGPGTRLTVT.